Sequencing of this T cell receptor beta chain was carried out in a study of T cell changes during pregnancy in multiple sclerosis. TCRdb's copy holds only in-frame clones and misses some; the assay was immunoSEQ multiplex PCR. The sample carries about 59,000 clones, around 92% recorded once. The CDR3 loop spans 16 amino acids. In germline, CDR1 is SGDLS, CDR2 YYNGEE. The junction had 11 bases not matched to a gene; V was cut back by 4 bases and J by 5 bases. The source was peripheral blood, collected in the second trimester of pregnancy. This rearrangement joins TRBV9 to TRBJ2-5, with 10 bases identical to TRBD1. This clonotype originated in a female donor in good health, enrolled as a control in a pregnancy study. DNA of the CDR3: TGTGCCAGCAGCAGGGGGGGGGACAGGGGACCCGAGACCCAGTACTTC. This gives the protein CASSRGGDRGPETQYF.